A selection of T cell receptor beta chains follows, all from one sample in a study of post-analysis software for immune sequencing data. Each CDR3 protein gets one entry after TCRdb re-called the PCR reads with MiXCR. The sample records about 770,000 distinct CDR3 sequences, around 42% being singletons. The specimen sequenced was blood. The receptors come from a girl between 5 and 17 years old with multiple sclerosis. The CDR3 runs from the conserved cysteine through the conserved F or W. The D gene is left open where the match is weak. Some rows mark clone size as missing; the rest say once, few, many or name a class of expanded clone.

j_call | clone_size | d_call | v_call | cdr3_aa | cdr3_nt
TRBJ1-1 | - | TRBD1 | TRBV7-9 | CASSGQGPEAFF | TGTGCCAGCAGCGGACAGGGGCCTGAAGCTTTCTTT
TRBJ1-2 | - | TRBD1 | TRBV10-3 | CAIRTGDDYGYTF | TGTGCCATCAGGACAGGGGACGACTATGGCTACACCTTC
TRBJ2-1 | - | TRBD2 | TRBV11-1 | CASSLGIAGGNEQFF | TGTGCCAGCAGCTTGGGGATAGCGGGAGGCAATGAGCAGTTCTTC
TRBJ1-1 | few | - | TRBV6-1 | CASSYDRSGTEAFF | TGTGCCAGCAGCTATGACAGGTCCGGCACTGAAGCTTTCTTT
TRBJ2-7 | - | TRBD1 | TRBV25-1 | CASRSDRGRYEQYF | TGTGCCAGCAGGTCGGACAGGGGGCGATACGAGCAGTACTTC
TRBJ2-7 | - | TRBD2 | TRBV10-3 | CAISKSGRADEQYF | TGTGCCATCAGCAAGAGCGGGAGGGCCGACGAGCAGTACTTC
TRBJ2-3 | - | TRBD2 | TRBV20-1 | CSAVGLAGPADTQYF | TGCAGTGCCGTGGGCCTAGCGGGACCCGCAGATACGCAGTATTTT
TRBJ1-5 | - | - | TRBV24-1 | CATYKQGITVQPQHF | TGTGCCACCTACAAACAGGGAATAACGGTTCAGCCCCAGCATTTT
TRBJ2-7 | - | TRBD2 | TRBV5-1 | CASSVGLAGERNEQYF | TGCGCCAGCAGCGTGGGACTAGCGGGAGAGCGGAACGAGCAGTACTTC
TRBJ1-1 | few | TRBD1 | TRBV12-3/TRBV12-4 | CASSLGGRGFEAFF | TGTGCCAGCAGTTTAGGAGGCAGGGGGTTTGAAGCTTTCTTT
TRBJ2-1 | - | - | TRBV2 | CASSEAYRNEQFF | TGTGCCAGCAGTGAAGCGTACCGTAATGAGCAGTTCTTC
TRBJ1-5 | - | - | TRBV20-1 | CSARDRGVRGEPQHF | TGCAGTGCTAGAGATCGGGGGGTCAGGGGAGAGCCCCAGCATTTT
TRBJ2-1 | once | - | TRBV7-7 | CASSPGGSSYEQFF | TGTGCTAGCAGCCCGGGTGGCAGCTCCTACGAGCAGTTCTTC
TRBJ1-5 | few | - | TRBV20-1 | CSASSGGGSNQPQHF | TGCAGTGCCTCTAGCGGAGGGGGGAGCAATCAGCCCCAGCATTTT
TRBJ2-7 | few | - | TRBV29-1 | CSVIWGSSYEQYF | TGCAGCGTAATCTGGGGGAGCTCCTACGAGCAGTACTTC
TRBJ2-7 | few | - | TRBV12-3/TRBV12-4 | CASRQTGTAGEQYF | TGTGCCAGCAGACAAACCGGGACCGCTGGCGAGCAGTACTTC
TRBJ2-7 | - | - | TRBV11-3 | CASSLSGQFSSYEQYF | TGTGCCAGCAGCTTAAGCGGACAGTTCAGCTCCTACGAGCAGTACTTC
TRBJ2-7 | - | - | TRBV27 | CASSLSGGAEQYF | TGTGCCAGCAGTTTATCCGGGGGAGCCGAGCAGTACTTC
TRBJ2-1 | - | - | TRBV6-6 | CASSYAGTRQFF | TGTGCCAGCAGTTACGCCGGGACCCGGCAGTTCTTC
TRBJ1-2 | - | - | TRBV7-2 | CASSLGQVQYGYTF | TGTGCCAGCAGCTTAGGTCAGGTCCAGTATGGCTACACCTTC
TRBJ1-1 | few | - | TRBV6-1 | CASSEVGATEAFF | TGTGCCAGCAGTGAAGTCGGGGCGACTGAAGCTTTCTTT
TRBJ1-2 | - | - | TRBV6-2/TRBV6-3 | CASSFNGLNGYTF | TGTGCCAGCAGTTTTAACGGGCTGAATGGCTACACCTTC
TRBJ1-2 | - | - | TRBV15 | CATSSRDNYTF | TGTGCCACCAGCAGCCGGGACAACTACACCTTC
TRBJ1-6 | - | - | TRBV28 | CASSWGGGAYNSPLHF | TGTGCCAGCAGTTGGGGGGGTGGGGCCTATAATTCACCCCTCCACTTT
TRBJ2-7 | few | - | TRBV20-1 | CSAPLPGTHEQYF | TGCAGTGCTCCCCTTCCCGGGACCCACGAGCAGTACTTC
TRBJ2-7 | few | - | TRBV6-2/TRBV6-3 | CASSPRELGYEQYF | TGTGCCAGCAGCCCCCGGGAACTGGGGTACGAGCAGTACTTC
TRBJ2-1 | - | TRBD2 | TRBV4-3 | CASSHGLAGNEQFF | TGCGCCAGCAGCCATGGACTAGCGGGGAATGAGCAGTTCTTC
TRBJ2-7 | few | - | TRBV27 | CASSHPGQYF | TGTGCCAGCAGCCACCCGGGGCAGTACTTC
TRBJ2-7 | - | - | TRBV6-2/TRBV6-3 | CASSYRSLSYEQYF | TGTGCCAGCAGTTACAGAAGTCTTTCCTACGAGCAGTACTTC
TRBJ2-1 | - | - | TRBV5-1 | CASSLGVYGGNEQFF | TGCGCCAGCAGCTTGGGTGTTTATGGGGGGAATGAGCAGTTCTTC
TRBJ2-3 | - | TRBD2 | TRBV28 | CASSRSSGSTQYF | TGTGCCAGCAGTAGGTCTAGCGGGAGCACGCAGTATTTT
TRBJ1-1 | few | TRBD1 | TRBV4-1 | CASSQGQGNTEAFF | TGCGCCAGCAGCCAAGGACAGGGGAACACTGAAGCTTTCTTT
TRBJ1-2 | many | TRBD1 | TRBV6-1 | CASSAGQGLGYTF | TGTGCCAGCAGTGCTGGACAGGGCCTTGGCTACACCTTC
TRBJ2-3 | few | - | TRBV6-1 | CASTRIGDTQYF | TGTGCCAGCACCAGAATCGGGGATACGCAGTATTTT
TRBJ1-3 | - | - | TRBV6-5 | CASSYSSGAVGNTIYF | TGTGCCAGCAGTTACTCGTCGGGGGCGGTGGGAAACACCATATATTTT
TRBJ1-2 | - | - | TRBV20-1 | CSAGRIQGLYGYTF | TGCAGTGCTGGACGAATACAGGGACTATATGGCTACACCTTC
TRBJ2-7 | few | TRBD2 | TRBV9 | CASSRTSGSQYEQYF | TGTGCCAGCAGCCGGACTAGCGGGAGCCAATACGAGCAGTACTTC
TRBJ1-4 | - | - | TRBV3-1 | CASSQRLSSEKLFF | TGTGCCAGCAGCCAAAGATTGTCTAGTGAAAAACTGTTTTTT
TRBJ2-7 | - | - | TRBV7-2 | CASIGVGSSYEQYF | TGTGCCAGCATAGGGGTGGGCAGCTCCTACGAGCAGTACTTC
TRBJ1-2 | many | - | TRBV5-1 | CASSLAGYGYTF | TGTGCCAGCAGTTTAGCAGGCTATGGCTACACCTTC
TRBJ2-7 | - | - | TRBV25-1 | CASEASSYEQYF | TGTGCCAGCGAAGCCAGCAGCTACGAGCAGTACTTC